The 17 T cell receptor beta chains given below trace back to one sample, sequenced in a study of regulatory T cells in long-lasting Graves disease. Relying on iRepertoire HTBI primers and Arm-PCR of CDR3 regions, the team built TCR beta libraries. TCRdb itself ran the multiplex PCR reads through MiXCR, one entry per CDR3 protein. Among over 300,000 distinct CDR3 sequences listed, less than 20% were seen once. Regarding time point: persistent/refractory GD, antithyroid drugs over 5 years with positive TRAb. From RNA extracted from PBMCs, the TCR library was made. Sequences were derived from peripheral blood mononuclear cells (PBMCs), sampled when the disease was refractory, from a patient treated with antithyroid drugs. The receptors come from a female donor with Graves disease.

CDR3 sequence: CASSQEALAAYQETQYF. The CDR3, as DNA: TGTGCCAGCAGCCAAGAGGCACTAGCGGCGTACCAAGAGACCCAGTACTTC. V gene TRBV3-1 combines with J gene TRBJ2-5, with 8 bases lining up with TRBD2. V shed 0 bases, J shed 0 bases, and the junction held 6 bases outside the gene matches. Germline V gene data show CDR1 as LGHDT and CDR2 as YNNKEL (reference sequence). The CDR3 length is 17 residues.

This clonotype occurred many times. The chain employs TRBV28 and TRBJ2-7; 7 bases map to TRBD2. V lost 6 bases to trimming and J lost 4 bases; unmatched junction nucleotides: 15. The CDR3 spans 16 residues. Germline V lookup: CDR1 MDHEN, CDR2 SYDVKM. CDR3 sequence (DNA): TGTGCCAGCAGCCTATGGGGGGGGAGGGGTGGATACGAGCAGTACTTC. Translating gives CASSLWGGRGGYEQYF.

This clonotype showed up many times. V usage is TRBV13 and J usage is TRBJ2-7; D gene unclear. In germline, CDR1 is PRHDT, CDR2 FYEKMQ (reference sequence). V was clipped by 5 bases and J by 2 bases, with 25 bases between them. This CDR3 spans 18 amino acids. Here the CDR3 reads CASSPVPVHRADTYEQYF. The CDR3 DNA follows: TGTGCCAGCAGCCCGGTCCCGGTACATCGCGCAGATACCTACGAGCAGTACTTC.

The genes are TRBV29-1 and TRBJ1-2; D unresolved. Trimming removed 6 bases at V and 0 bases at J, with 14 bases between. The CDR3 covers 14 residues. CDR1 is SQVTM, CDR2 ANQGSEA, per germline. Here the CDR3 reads CSVVRQDTNYGYTF. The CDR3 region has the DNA TGCAGCGTAGTCAGACAAGACACTAACTATGGCTACACCTTC.

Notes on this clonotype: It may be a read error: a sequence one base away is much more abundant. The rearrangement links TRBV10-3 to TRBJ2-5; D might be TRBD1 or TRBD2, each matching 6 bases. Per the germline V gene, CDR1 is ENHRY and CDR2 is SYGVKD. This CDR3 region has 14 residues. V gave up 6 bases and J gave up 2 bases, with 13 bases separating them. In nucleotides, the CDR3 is TGTGCCATCAGCCCGACAGGAGGGCAAGAGACCCAGTACTTC. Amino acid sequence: CAISPTGGQETQYF.

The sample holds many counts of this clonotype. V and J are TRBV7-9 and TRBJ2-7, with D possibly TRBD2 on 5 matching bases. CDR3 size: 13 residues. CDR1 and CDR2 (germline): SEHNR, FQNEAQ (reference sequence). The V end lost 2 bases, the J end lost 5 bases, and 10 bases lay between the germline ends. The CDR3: CASSLKERHEQYF. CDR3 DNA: TGTGCCAGCAGCTTAAAGGAGCGGCACGAGCAGTACTTC.

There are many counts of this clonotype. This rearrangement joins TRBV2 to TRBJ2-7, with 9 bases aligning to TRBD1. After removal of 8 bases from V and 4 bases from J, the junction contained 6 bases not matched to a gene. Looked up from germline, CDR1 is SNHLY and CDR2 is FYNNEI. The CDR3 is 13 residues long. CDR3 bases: TGTGCCAGCTCGGGACAGGGAATATACGAGCAGTACTTC. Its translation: CASSGQGIYEQYF.

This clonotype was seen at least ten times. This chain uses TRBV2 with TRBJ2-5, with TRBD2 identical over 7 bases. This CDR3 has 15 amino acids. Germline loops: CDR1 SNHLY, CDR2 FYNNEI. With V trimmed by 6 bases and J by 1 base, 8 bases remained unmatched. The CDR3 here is CASRGTPGGQETQYF. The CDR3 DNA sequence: TGTGCCAGCAGAGGCACACCGGGGGGCCAAGAGACCCAGTACTTC.

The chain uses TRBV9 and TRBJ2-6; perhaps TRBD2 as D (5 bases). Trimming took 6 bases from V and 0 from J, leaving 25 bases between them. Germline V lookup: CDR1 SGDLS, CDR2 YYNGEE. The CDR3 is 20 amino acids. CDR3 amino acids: CASTHVDYNTPSSGANVLTF. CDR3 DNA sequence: TGTGCCAGCACCCACGTAGACTACAATACGCCCAGCTCTGGGGCCAACGTCCTGACTTTC.

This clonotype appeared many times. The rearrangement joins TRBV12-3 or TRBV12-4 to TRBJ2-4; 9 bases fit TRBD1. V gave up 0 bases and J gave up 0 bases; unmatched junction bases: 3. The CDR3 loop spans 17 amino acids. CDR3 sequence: CASSLAGTGRAKNIQYF. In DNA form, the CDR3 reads TGTGCCAGCAGTTTAGCGGGGACAGGGAGAGCCAAAAACATTCAGTACTTC.

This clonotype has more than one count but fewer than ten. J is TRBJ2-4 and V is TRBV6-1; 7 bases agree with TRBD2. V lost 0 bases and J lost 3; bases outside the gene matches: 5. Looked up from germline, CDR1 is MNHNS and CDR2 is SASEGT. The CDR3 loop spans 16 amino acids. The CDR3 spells CASSEASSGGKNIQYF. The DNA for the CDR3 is TGTGCCAGCAGTGAAGCGTCTAGCGGAGGCAAAAACATTCAGTACTTC.

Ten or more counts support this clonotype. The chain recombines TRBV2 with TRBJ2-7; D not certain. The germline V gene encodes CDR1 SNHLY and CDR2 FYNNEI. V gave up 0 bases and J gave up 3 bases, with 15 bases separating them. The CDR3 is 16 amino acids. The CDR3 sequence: CASSEAGTPFLYEQYF. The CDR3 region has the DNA TGTGCCAGCAGTGAAGCGGGTACCCCTTTCCTCTACGAGCAGTACTTC.

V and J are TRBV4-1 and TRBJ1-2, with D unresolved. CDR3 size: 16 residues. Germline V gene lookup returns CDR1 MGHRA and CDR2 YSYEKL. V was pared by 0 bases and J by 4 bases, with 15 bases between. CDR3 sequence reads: CASSQEPGELSYGYTF. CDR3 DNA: TGCGCCAGCAGCCAAGAACCCGGGGAGTTGTCCTATGGCTACACCTTC.

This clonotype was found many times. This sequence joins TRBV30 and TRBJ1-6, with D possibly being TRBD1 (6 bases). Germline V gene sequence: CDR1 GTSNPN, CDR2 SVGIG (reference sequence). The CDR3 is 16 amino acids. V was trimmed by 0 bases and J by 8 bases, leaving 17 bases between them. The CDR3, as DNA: TGTGCCTGGAGTGTATCCCGAACAGGGATGTATTCACCCCTCCACTTT. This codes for CAWSVSRTGMYSPLHF.

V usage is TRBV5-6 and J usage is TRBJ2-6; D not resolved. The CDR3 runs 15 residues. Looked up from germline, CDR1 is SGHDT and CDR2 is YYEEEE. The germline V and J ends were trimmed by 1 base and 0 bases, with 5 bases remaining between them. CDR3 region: CASSLPDSGANVLTF. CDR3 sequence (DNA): TGTGCCAGCAGCTTGCCTGACTCTGGGGCCAACGTCCTGACTTTC.

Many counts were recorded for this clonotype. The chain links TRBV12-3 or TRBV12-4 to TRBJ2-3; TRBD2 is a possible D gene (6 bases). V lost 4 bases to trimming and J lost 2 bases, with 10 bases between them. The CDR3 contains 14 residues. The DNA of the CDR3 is TGTGCCAGCAGTTACGGGAGTGACACAGATACGCAGTATTTT. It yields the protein CASSYGSDTDTQYF.

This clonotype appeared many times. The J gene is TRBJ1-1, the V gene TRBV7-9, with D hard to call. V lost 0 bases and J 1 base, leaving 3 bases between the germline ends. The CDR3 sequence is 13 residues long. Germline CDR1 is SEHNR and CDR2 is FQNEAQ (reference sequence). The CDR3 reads CASSLAWNTEAFF. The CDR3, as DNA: TGTGCCAGCAGCTTAGCCTGGAACACTGAAGCTTTCTTT.